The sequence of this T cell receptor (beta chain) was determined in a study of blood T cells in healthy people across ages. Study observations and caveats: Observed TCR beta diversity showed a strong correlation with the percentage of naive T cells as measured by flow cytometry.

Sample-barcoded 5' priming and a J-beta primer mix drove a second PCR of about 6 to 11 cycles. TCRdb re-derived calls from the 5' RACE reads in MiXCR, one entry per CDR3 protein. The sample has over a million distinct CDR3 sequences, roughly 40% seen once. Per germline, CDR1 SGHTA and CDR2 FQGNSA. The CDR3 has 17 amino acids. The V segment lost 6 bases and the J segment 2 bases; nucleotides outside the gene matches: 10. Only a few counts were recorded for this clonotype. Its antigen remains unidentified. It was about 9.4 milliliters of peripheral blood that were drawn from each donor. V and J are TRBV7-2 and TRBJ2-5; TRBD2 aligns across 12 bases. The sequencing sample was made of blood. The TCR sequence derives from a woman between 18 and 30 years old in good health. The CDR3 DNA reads TGTGCCAGCAGGTCCGGGACTAGCGGGCCCGAACAAGAGACCCAGTACTTC. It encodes CASRSGTSGPEQETQYF.